This TCR beta chain was sequenced in a study of early T cells in non-severe SARS-CoV-2 infection. Study as a whole: The authors sequenced bulk RNA from unsorted whole blood, leaving chains unpaired.

Within the sample, this clonotype is medium-sized. CDR3 size: 18 residues. J lost 2 bases, V lost 1 base, and 8 bases had no gene match. Germline CDR1 reads DFQATT; CDR2 reads SNEGSKA (reference sequence). Unique molecular identifiers were affixed to single, distinct cDNA molecules. One entry per CDR3 protein results from TCRdb running MiXCR on the 5' RACE reads. Of over 25,000 distinct CDR3 sequences in the sample, about 5.7% were seen once. The sequence was collected from an adult who was a healthcare worker with PCR-confirmed SARS-CoV-2 infection or an uninfected control (not recorded which). Sequenced material: whole blood. The chain joins TRBV20-1 to TRBJ2-1; 13 nucleotides agree with TRBD2. The CDR3: CSARGGGLAGTTYNEQFF. CDR3 sequence (DNA): TGCAGTGCTAGAGGCGGGGGACTAGCGGGGACAACCTACAATGAGCAGTTCTTC.